This T cell receptor beta chain was identified in a study of blood T cells in healthy people across ages. Study-level background: For every two T cells, template switching captured about one barcoded beta molecule. The study's findings and limits: More naive CD4+ cells and higher diversity marked long-lived donors relative to aged donors.

Germline-derived CDR1 and CDR2 are SGHTA and FQGNSA. This CDR3 contains 14 residues. V lost 4 bases, J lost 0 bases, and 10 bases lay in between. Next came a second PCR, run for roughly 6 to 11 cycles, which used a sample-barcoded 5' primer along with a J-beta primer mix. TCRdb re-analysed the 5' RACE reads in MiXCR, keeping a single row per CDR3 protein. This sample has about 770,000 distinct CDR3 sequences, with around 43% found just once. With respect to this clonotype: Antigen specificity is unknown.

This sequence was found in a man aged 60-69 years in good health. The chain uses TRBV7-2 and TRBJ2-7, with a weak D call TRBD1 (6 bases). The sequencing sample was made of blood. CDR3 loop: CASSSGQHSYEQYF. The CDR3 bases are TGTGCCAGCAGCTCGGGACAACACTCCTACGAGCAGTACTTC.